This TCR beta chain is drawn from a study of T cell changes during pregnancy in multiple sclerosis. CDR3 length: 8 residues. Germline V gene data show CDR1 as DFQATT and CDR2 as SNEGSKA (reference sequence). Clones were read by immunoSEQ multiplex PCR, and TCRdb kept only the in-frame ones, dropping some. The table includes 45,000 to 65,000 clones, nearly 95% detected once. The sample here was CD4+ T cells from peripheral blood mononuclear cells, taken in the second trimester of pregnancy. The origin of this receptor is a female donor with multiple sclerosis, enrolled in a pregnancy study. This chain joins TRBV20-1 and TRBJ1-2; D may be TRBD1 (5 bases). This CDR3 reads CRGGDLTF. CDR3 nucleotides: TGCAGGGGGGGAGATCTCACCTTC.